The 22 T cell receptor beta chains given below trace back to one sample, sequenced in a study of CD8 T cells in ankylosing spondylitis (dated by TCRdb to the late 2010s). No antigen has been assigned to these receptors. Overall results and qualifications from the work: A TCR beta motif of 7 or 8 highly homologous amino acid variants appeared characteristic of blood from ankylosing spondylitis patients.

Libraries came from 5' RACE. TCRdb shows the sequencer as Illumina HiSeq 2500. TCRdb cleaned the public reads at Q25 with fastp, built clones with MiXCR and kept in-frame beta chains. Every CDR3 protein is listed once, alongside the most common genes and DNA of its rows. The table for this sample lists 700,000 or so distinct CDR3 sequences; 15% to 20% of them were counted only once. The top ten clonotypes cover over 15% of the sample. Input material: blood, either unsorted or a sorted T cell fraction (not recorded which). The source is a male donor with ankylosing spondylitis.

This sequence joins TRBV9 and TRBJ2-5; 13 positions match TRBD2. The V segment lost 5 bases and the J segment 0 bases; nucleotides outside the gene matches: 10. CDR3 size: 18 residues. Germline assignment: CDR1 SGDLS and CDR2 YYNGEE. The CDR3 here is CASSNGRGTSGNQETQYF. The CDR3 DNA sequence: TGTGCCAGCAGTAATGGGCGGGGGACTAGCGGGAACCAAGAGACCCAGTACTTC.

The chain has TRBV11-2 and TRBJ2-1, with TRBD2 identical over 10 bases. CDR1 is SGHAT, CDR2 FQNNGV, per germline. The CDR3 extends over 22 amino acids. The ends lost 3 bases at V and 8 bases at J; junction bases unmatched: 28. The CDR3 coding sequence is TGTGCCAGCAGCTTCACCTCGGGTAGCGGGGGGTTCTGGGGCATGTTGGCCGATGAGCAGTTCTTC. Protein sequence: CASSFTSGSGGFWGMLADEQFF.

The chain uses TRBV9 and TRBJ2-3, with 11 nucleotides matching TRBD2. V was clipped by 4 bases and J by 4 bases; unmatched bases: 5. CDR3 size: 15 residues. In germline, CDR1 is SGDLS, CDR2 YYNGEE. The CDR3 reads CASSYGLAGADTQYF. The CDR3 coding sequence is TGTGCCAGCAGCTACGGACTAGCGGGCGCAGATACGCAGTATTTT.

V usage is TRBV29-1 and J usage is TRBJ2-1, with 10 bases identical to TRBD2. CDR3 length: 20 amino acids. Germline V gene data show CDR1 as SQVTM and CDR2 as ANQGSEA. V was clipped by 1 base and J by 0 bases; unmatched bases: 15. The CDR3 sequence: CSVEGLAGLVRGSSYNEQFF. The CDR3 DNA sequence: TGCAGCGTTGAAGGACTAGCGGGTCTGGTCCGGGGCAGCTCCTACAATGAGCAGTTCTTC.

In this sample, this clonotype turned up a few times. The V and J genes are TRBV9 and TRBJ2-5; 9 bases agree with TRBD1. The CDR3 covers 16 residues. Looked up from germline, CDR1 is SGDLS and CDR2 is YYNGEE. V trimming: 1 base; J trimming: 5 bases; junction bases outside the gene matches: 9. Here the CDR3 reads CASSVSGQGWSETQYF. Here the CDR3 DNA reads TGTGCCAGCAGCGTATCGGGACAGGGTTGGTCGGAGACCCAGTACTTC.

The genes are TRBV20-1 and TRBJ2-7, with D possibly being TRBD1 (6 bases). V was trimmed by 6 bases and J by 3 bases, leaving 18 bases between them. Germline V CDR1 and CDR2: DFQATT, SNEGSKA (reference sequence). The length of the CDR3 is 14 residues. The DNA for the CDR3 is TGCAGTGCCACCCGGACAGTGATTAGCTACGAGCAGTACTTC. Residues: CSATRTVISYEQYF.

The table lists this clonotype with many counts. The genes are TRBV4-2 and TRBJ1-2, with no clear D. Germline CDR1 is LGHNA and CDR2 is YNFKEQ. The CDR3 loop spans 11 amino acids. V dropped 10 bases and J dropped 7 bases, with 13 bases sitting between them. The CDR3: CATREGSGYTF. CDR3 DNA: TGTGCCACCAGAGAGGGCTCTGGCTACACCTTC.

This clonotype was counted a few times. The V gene is TRBV6-1, the J gene TRBJ2-2; TRBD1 matches at 7 bases. V lost 5 bases, J lost 2 bases, and 11 bases stayed unmatched. The germline gives CDR1 MNHNS, CDR2 SASEGT. This CDR3 has 17 amino acids. The CDR3, as DNA: TGTGCCAGCAGTCAATCCGCCGGGACAGCTAACACCGGGGAGCTGTTTTTT. It is translated as CASSQSAGTANTGELFF.

This chain uses TRBV7-2 with TRBJ1-3; 7 bases line up with TRBD1. The CDR3 sequence is 17 residues long. V gave up 2 bases and J gave up 0 bases; unmatched junction bases: 7. CDR1 is SGHTA, CDR2 FQGNSA, per germline. CDR3 bases: TGTGCCAGCAGCTTAAGGGTGACAGGGCACTCTGGAAACACCATATATTTT. Translation: CASSLRVTGHSGNTIYF.

The chain joins TRBV9 to TRBJ2-3; 8 bases align to TRBD2. Germline CDR1 and CDR2: SGDLS and YYNGEE. Trimming removed 2 bases from V and 4 bases from J; junction bases left unmatched: 6. This CDR3 spans 15 amino acids. CDR3 nucleotide sequence: TGTGCCAGCAGCGTTCTCCCAGCGGGAGCAGATACGCAGTATTTT. This translates into CASSVLPAGADTQYF.

This chain uses TRBV3-1 with TRBJ1-2, with a possible D match to TRBD1 (5 bases). This CDR3 comprises 13 residues. V lost 0 bases to trimming and J lost 7 bases, with 9 bases between them. The germline V gene encodes CDR1 LGHDT and CDR2 YNNKEL (reference sequence). The chain's CDR3 is CASSQDRVSGYTF. The CDR3 DNA follows: TGTGCCAGCAGCCAAGACAGGGTTAGTGGCTACACCTTC.

This clonotype turned up a few times. V and J are TRBV7-9 and TRBJ1-5; D ambiguous. The CDR3 length is 14 residues. Looked up from germline, CDR1 is SEHNR and CDR2 is FQNEAQ (reference sequence). V lost 6 bases and J lost 1, with 10 bases in between. CDR3 loop: CASSSAWSNQPQHF. DNA of the CDR3: TGTGCCAGCAGTTCTGCATGGAGCAATCAGCCCCAGCATTTT. Using reference TRBV7-9 and TRBJ1-5 for the parts outside the CDR3, the full variable domain is DTGVSQNPRHKITKRGQNVTFRCDPISEHNRLYWYRQTLGQGPEFLTYFQNEAQLEKSRLLSDRFSAERPKGSFSTLEIQRTEQGDSAMYLCASSSAWSNQPQHFGDGTRLSIL.

The rearrangement links TRBV24-1 to TRBJ2-2; D is uncertain. Germline CDR1 KGHDR, CDR2 SFDVKD. The CDR3 runs 15 residues. V was trimmed by 5 bases and J by 1 base, leaving 10 bases between them. The CDR3 spells CATSGLEVNTGELFF. CDR3 bases: TGTGCCACCAGTGGGCTCGAGGTGAACACCGGGGAGCTGTTTTTT.

The chain couples TRBV7-2 to TRBJ2-7; D unclear. Germline CDR1 SGHTA, CDR2 FQGNSA. Trimming took 1 base from V and 1 from J, leaving 11 bases between them. The CDR3 contains 15 residues. The CDR3 loop is CASSLELSVSYEQYF. CDR3 DNA sequence: TGTGCCAGCAGCTTAGAGTTAAGCGTTTCCTACGAGCAGTACTTC.

The chain has TRBV29-1 and TRBJ2-1; D is unclear. The CDR3 has 11 residues. Germline V gives CDR1 SQVTM, CDR2 ANQGSEA. The ends were cut back, 5 bases at V and 10 bases at J, with 12 bases in the middle. CDR3 sequence: CSVIPTLEQFF. CDR3 DNA: TGCAGCGTTATCCCTACCCTCGAGCAGTTCTTC.

The chain recombines TRBV30 with TRBJ1-1; TRBD1 matches 9 bases. The V gene's germline CDR1 is GTSNPN and CDR2 SVGIG (reference sequence). The CDR3 is made up of 14 amino acids. The V and J ends lost 5 bases and 11 bases, in that order; junction bases with no gene match: 15. The CDR3 here is CAWSVPGTGFKAFF. The CDR3 coding sequence is TGTGCCTGGTCCGTTCCCGGGACAGGGTTTAAGGCTTTCTTT.

The V and J genes are TRBV7-6 and TRBJ1-6; the D gene is possibly TRBD1 (5 bases). Deletions cut 5 bases from V and 9 bases from J, with 17 bases between. CDR3 size: 15 residues. Per germline, CDR1 SGHVS and CDR2 FNYEAQ. The chain's CDR3 is CASSLGAGNSSPLHF. CDR3 in DNA: TGTGCCAGCAGCCTGGGCGCAGGGAACAGTTCACCCCTCCACTTT.

Only one count was recorded for this clonotype. The chain links TRBV20-1 to TRBJ1-5, with D possibly matching TRBD1 (5 bases). Trimming left V 0 bases short and J 5 bases short, with 14 bases between. The CDR3 has 15 amino acids. Germline lookup yields CDR1 DFQATT and CDR2 SNEGSKA (reference sequence). CDR3 region: CSARDRETEHQPQHF. The CDR3 bases are TGCAGTGCTAGAGATCGGGAGACAGAGCATCAGCCCCAGCATTTT.

This sequence joins TRBV6-5 and TRBJ1-1; the D is unclear. This CDR3 region has 17 residues. V lost 5 bases to trimming and J lost 5 bases, with 24 bases between them. CDR1 and CDR2 from the germline V gene are MNHEY and SVGAGI. This CDR3 reads CASSHGPLQGLWTEAFF. CDR3 bases: TGTGCCAGCAGTCACGGGCCTCTACAAGGGTTATGGACTGAAGCTTTCTTT.

The V and J genes are TRBV5-1 and TRBJ2-6; D is perhaps TRBD1 (6 bases). V was cut by 4 bases and J by 7 bases, with 30 bases left in between. This CDR3 region has 20 residues. Germline V gene sequence: CDR1 SGHRS, CDR2 YFSETQ. The CDR3 nucleotides read TGCGCCAGCAGCCCCCGGACAGTAGCCGGTACACTAATATCCGCCAACGTCCTGACTTTC. It codes for CASSPRTVAGTLISANVLTF. The whole variable domain, remainder taken from reference TRBV5-1 and TRBJ2-6, is KAGVTQTPRYLIKTRGQQVTLSCSPISGHRSVSWYQQTPGQGLQFLFEYFSETQRNKGNFPGRFSGRQFSNSRSEMNVSTLELGDSALYLCASSPRTVAGTLISANVLTFGAGSRLTVL.

A remark on this clonotype: This could be a read error, since a much larger clone is one nucleotide away. The V gene is TRBV12-3 or TRBV12-4, the J gene TRBJ2-7; D is uncertain. The length of the CDR3 is 13 residues. V lost 6 bases and J lost 5, with 14 bases in between. The CDR3 reads CASSHLATNEQYF. The CDR3 bases are TGTGCCAGCAGCCACCTGGCAACAAACGAGCAGTACTTC.

The rearrangement uses TRBV2 and TRBJ2-1; 14 nucleotides line up with TRBD2. This CDR3 has 17 residues. From germline, CDR1 is SNHLY and CDR2 FYNNEI. Unmatched junction bases numbered 12, after V lost 6 bases and J lost 8 bases. CDR3 coding DNA: TGTGCCAGCAGGCTAGGGACTAGCGGGAGAATGGGCCATGAGCAGTTCTTC. Translated, it gives CASRLGTSGRMGHEQFF. The variable domain in full, completed from reference TRBV2 and TRBJ2-1, reads EPEVTQTPSHQVTQMGQEVILRCVPISNHLYFYWYRQILGQKVEFLVSFYNNEISEKSEIFDDQFSVERPDGSNFTLKIRSTKLEDSAMYFCASRLGTSGRMGHEQFFGPGTRLTVL.